This is a list of T cell receptor beta chains from one sample in a study of CD8+ T cells in alopecia areata. Produced via immunoSEQ multiplex PCR; TCRdb's table is partial and in-frame only. Found here are under 130,000 clones, about nine tenths of them singletons; the top ten hold 11%. Specimen: CD8+ T cells sorted from blood, collected at approximately week 30, from a patient treated with tofacitinib. These receptors were taken from a human donor with alopecia areata. Both conserved end residues are part of each CDR3. The D gene is left open where the match is weak.

D gene: -; V gene: TRBV29-1; J gene: TRBJ1-1; CDR3 protein: CSAPAGHPEAFF
D gene: -; V gene: TRBV7-8; J gene: TRBJ1-3; CDR3 protein: CASSLVLTMGNTIYF
D gene: -; V gene: TRBV5-4; J gene: TRBJ2-2; CDR3 protein: CASSSSLVQWNTGELFF
D gene: TRBD2; V gene: TRBV30; J gene: TRBJ2-1; CDR3 protein: CAWSHDSGGPYNEQFF
D gene: TRBD2; V gene: TRBV4-1; J gene: TRBJ2-1; CDR3 protein: CASSQVSGSSRNEQFF
D gene: TRBD2; V gene: TRBV11-2; J gene: TRBJ2-4; CDR3 protein: CASSLDLVLAGSLAKNIQYF
D gene: -; V gene: TRBV27; J gene: TRBJ1-5; CDR3 protein: CASSLSTQSQPQHF
D gene: TRBD1; V gene: TRBV2; J gene: TRBJ2-1; CDR3 protein: CASSGDRGRAEQFF
D gene: TRBD1; V gene: TRBV2; J gene: TRBJ2-3; CDR3 protein: CASRETGGVTDTQYF
D gene: -; V gene: TRBV6-1; J gene: TRBJ2-1; CDR3 protein: CASSSDWPSVNEQFF
D gene: TRBD1; V gene: TRBV5-1; J gene: TRBJ1-1; CDR3 protein: CASSVMTGVYTEAFF